The present entry profiles one T cell receptor beta chain with its context. Generated by immunoSEQ multiplex PCR, the TCRdb table keeps only in-frame clones and is missing some. This table has 40,000 to 50,000 clones, about 86% appearing once. The data stem from a study of OX40 agonist ivuxolimab in advanced cancers. The CDR3 extends over 13 amino acids. CDR1 is SGHTS, CDR2 YDEGEE, per germline. V lost 7 bases and J 0 bases, leaving 10 bases between the germline ends. The sample consisted of CD4+ or CD8+ T cells sorted from blood, taken in a trial of the OX40 agonist ivuxolimab. The sequence came from an adult with an advanced solid tumor such as melanoma, head and neck, liver or kidney cancer. The rearrangement joins TRBV5-8 to TRBJ1-1, with TRBD1 as a possible D gene (5 bases). Written as DNA, the CDR3 is TGTGCCAGCTTGGGGCTGATGAACACTGAAGCTTTCTTT. It encodes CASLGLMNTEAFF.